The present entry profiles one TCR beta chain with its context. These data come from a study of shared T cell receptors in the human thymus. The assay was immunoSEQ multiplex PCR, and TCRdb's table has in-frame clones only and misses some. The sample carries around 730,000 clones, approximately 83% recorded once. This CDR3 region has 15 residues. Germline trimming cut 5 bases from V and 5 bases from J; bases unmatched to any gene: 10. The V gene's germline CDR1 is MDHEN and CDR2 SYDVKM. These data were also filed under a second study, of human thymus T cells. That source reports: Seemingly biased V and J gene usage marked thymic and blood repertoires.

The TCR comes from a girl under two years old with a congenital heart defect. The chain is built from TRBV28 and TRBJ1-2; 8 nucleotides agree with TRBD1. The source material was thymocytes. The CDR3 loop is CASSPGQGRQYGYTF. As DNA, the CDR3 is TGTGCCAGCAGTCCCGGACAGGGCCGGCAGTATGGCTACACCTTC.